This T cell receptor beta chain was obtained from a study of T-cell memory formation after mild COVID-19. Findings of the study overall: Researchers report contracting CD4+ clones mostly in CM and EM, with CD8+ clones in EMRA.

TCRdb itself ran the 5' RACE reads through MiXCR, one entry per CDR3 protein. The sample lists about 190,000 distinct CDR3 sequences; more than 9% were seen once. In the case of this clonotype: The antigen is unknown.

The V gene lost 7 bases and the J gene lost 1 base, with 10 bases spanning the gap. The CDR3 extends over 13 amino acids. Germline V gives CDR1 MNHEY, CDR2 SVGAGI. The clonotype comes from a man between 18 and 29 years old who had mild COVID-19 (a few samples of this study predate the infection). Cell type and time point are not known. The chain carries TRBV6-5 and TRBJ1-1; D gene uncertain. The sample consisted of PBMCs or a T cell subset sorted from them (not recorded which). The CDR3 nucleotides are TGTGCCAGCAAGCCCCCAGAGAACACTGAAGCTTTCTTT. Its translation: CASKPPENTEAFF.